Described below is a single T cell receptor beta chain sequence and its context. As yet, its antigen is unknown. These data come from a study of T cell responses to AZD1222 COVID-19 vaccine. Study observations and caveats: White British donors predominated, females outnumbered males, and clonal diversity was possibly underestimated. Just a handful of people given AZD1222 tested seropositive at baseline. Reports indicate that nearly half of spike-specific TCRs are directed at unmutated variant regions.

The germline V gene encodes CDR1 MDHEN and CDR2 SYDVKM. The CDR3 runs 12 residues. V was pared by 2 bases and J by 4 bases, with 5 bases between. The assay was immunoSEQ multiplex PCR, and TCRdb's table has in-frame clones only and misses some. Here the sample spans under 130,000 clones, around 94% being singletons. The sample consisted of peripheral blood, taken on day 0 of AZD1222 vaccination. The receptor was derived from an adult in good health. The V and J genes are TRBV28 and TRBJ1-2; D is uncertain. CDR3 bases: TGTGCCAGCAGTTTAAATGTCTATGGCTACACCTTC. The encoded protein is CASSLNVYGYTF.